What follows are 6 T cell receptor beta chains derived from one specimen sequenced in a study of blood T cell repertoires in COVID-19. Profiling relied on immunoSEQ multiplex PCR, and the TCRdb table lists in-frame clones only, not all of them. The sample consists of approximately 190,000 clones, 82% of them appearing once. The sample comprised peripheral blood. These receptors were taken from a woman aged 60-75 years with COVID-19, enrolled during active disease.

This CDR3 is CASSVLGQNTGELFF. In DNA, the CDR3 is TGTGCCAGCAGCGTATTGGGACAGAACACCGGGGAGCTGTTTTTT. The rearrangement joins TRBV9 to TRBJ2-2; tentative D call: TRBD1 (6 bases). Trimming removed 1 base at V and 1 base at J, with 8 bases between. The germline V gene encodes CDR1 SGDLS and CDR2 YYNGEE. The CDR3 length is 15 residues.

The V gene is TRBV19, the J gene TRBJ2-1; 7 positions match TRBD2. V lost 3 bases, J lost 1 base, and 3 bases stayed unmatched. The CDR3 spans 15 residues. The germline gives CDR1 LNHDA, CDR2 SQIVND (reference sequence). Here the CDR3 reads CASSISGDSYNEQFF. The CDR3 DNA is TGTGCCAGTAGTATCAGCGGGGATTCCTACAATGAGCAGTTCTTC.

V gene TRBV3-1 (or the pseudogene TRBV3-2) combines with J gene TRBJ2-5; TRBD2 matches at 8 bases. The CDR3 has 18 residues. Germline-derived CDR1 and CDR2 are LGHDT and YNNKEL (reference sequence). Losses at the gene ends were 3 bases for V and 4 bases for J; bases not matched to a gene: 16. CDR3 in amino acids: CASSQAVAGTVGGETQYF. The DNA of the CDR3 is TGTGCCAGCAGCCAGGCGGTAGCGGGAACAGTAGGAGGAGAGACCCAGTACTTC.

The chain employs TRBV28 and TRBJ1-1, with D hard to call. Trimming removed 7 bases at V and 1 base at J, with 7 bases between. This CDR3 spans 12 amino acids. CDR1 and CDR2 (germline): MDHEN, SYDVKM. The CDR3 here is CASKDTNTEAFF. CDR3 DNA sequence: TGTGCCAGCAAAGACACGAACACTGAAGCTTTCTTT.

The sample holds one count of this clone. CDR3 sequence (DNA): TGTGCCAGCAGACCACTAACCGGGACAGGGGAACTGTCCTACGAGCAGTACGTC. Amino acids: CASRPLTGTGELSYEQYV. This chain connects TRBV27 to TRBJ2-7; 10 bases match TRBD1. Looked up from germline, CDR1 is MNHEY and CDR2 is SMNVEV (reference sequence). Germline trimming cut 6 bases from V and 1 base from J; bases unmatched to any gene: 15. The CDR3 has 18 residues.

The CDR3 is CSVGVRAGETQYF. As DNA, the CDR3 is TGCAGCGTTGGGGTCAGGGCGGGGGAGACCCAGTACTTC. This sequence joins TRBV29-1 and TRBJ2-5, with D perhaps TRBD2 (6 bases). The germline V gene has CDR1 SQVTM and CDR2 ANQGSEA. V lost 4 bases, J lost 5 bases, and 14 bases lay in between. The CDR3 loop spans 13 amino acids.